Presented here are 4 T cell receptor beta chains from one specimen sequenced in a study of T cell repertoires in cytomegalovirus infection. Using its own MiXCR run on the reads, TCRdb lists one record per CDR3 protein. The sample carries about 700,000 distinct CDR3 sequences, around 30% recorded once. For these TCRs, the target antigens are not known. Here the sequenced sample was cultured PBMCs, taken from culture after CMV antigen stimulation. These receptors originate from a human donor in good health (CMV status not recorded). Some clones in this sample may be carry-over from other donors' samples.

The chain carries TRBV11-2 and TRBJ1-6; D remains ambiguous. The CDR3 contains 16 residues. Trimming took off 0 bases at V and 8 bases at J, with 14 bases between the two ends. Germline CDR1 reads SGHAT; CDR2 reads FQNNGV. This CDR3 reads CASSLDRVVLDSPLHF. CDR3 bases: TGTGCCAGCAGCTTAGATCGGGTGGTACTGGATTCACCCCTCCACTTT.

The chain has TRBV11-2 and TRBJ2-5, with D unresolved. CDR1 is SGHAT and CDR2 is FQNNGV in the germline V gene. V was shortened by 0 bases and J by 2 bases, with 10 bases between the two germline ends. This CDR3 region has 15 residues. The CDR3: CASSLDRHLQETQYF. The CDR3 coding sequence is TGTGCCAGCAGCTTAGATCGGCATCTACAAGAGACCCAGTACTTC. Together with reference TRBV11-2 and TRBJ2-5, the CDR3 gives the full variable domain: EAGVAQSPRYKIIEKRQSVAFWCNPISGHATLYWYQQILGQGPKLLIQFQNNGVVDDSQLPKDRFSAERLKGVDSTLKIQPAKLEDSAVYLCASSLDRHLQETQYFGPGTRLLVL.

This clonotype was found a few times. This rearrangement joins TRBV2 to TRBJ1-4; D gene uncertain. Trimming cost V 3 bases and J 3 bases, with 14 bases left between them. The CDR3 contains 16 residues. Germline V lookup: CDR1 SNHLY, CDR2 FYNNEI. The CDR3 is CASSEGPAGANEKLFF. CDR3 DNA sequence: TGTGCCAGCAGTGAGGGCCCGGCAGGCGCTAATGAAAAACTGTTTTTT. The variable domain in full, completed from reference TRBV2 and TRBJ1-4, reads EPEVTQTPSHQVTQMGQEVILRCVPISNHLYFYWYRQILGQKVEFLVSFYNNEISEKSEIFDDQFSVERPDGSNFTLKIRSTKLEDSAMYFCASSEGPAGANEKLFFGSGTQLSVL.

The CDR3 is CATARQPYNEQFF. The CDR3, as DNA: TGTGCCACCGCCCGACAGCCCTACAATGAGCAGTTCTTC. The chain couples TRBV27 to TRBJ2-1; TRBD1 is a possible D gene (5 bases). Trimming shortened V by 10 bases and J by 2 bases, and 12 bases separated the two germline ends. The CDR3 spans 13 residues. Germline V CDR1 and CDR2: MNHEY, SMNVEV (reference sequence).